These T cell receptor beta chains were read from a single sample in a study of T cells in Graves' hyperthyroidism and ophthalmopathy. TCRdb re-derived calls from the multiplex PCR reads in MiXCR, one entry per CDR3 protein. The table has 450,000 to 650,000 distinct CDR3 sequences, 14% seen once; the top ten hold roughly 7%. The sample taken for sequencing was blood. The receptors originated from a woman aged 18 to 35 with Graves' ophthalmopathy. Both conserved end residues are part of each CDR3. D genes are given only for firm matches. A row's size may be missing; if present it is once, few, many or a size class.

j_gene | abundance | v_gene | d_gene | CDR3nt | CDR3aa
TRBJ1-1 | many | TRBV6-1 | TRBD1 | TGTGCCAGCAGTGCTACGGACAGGGGCGAAGCTTTCTTT | CASSATDRGEAFF
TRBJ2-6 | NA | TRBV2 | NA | TGTGCCAGCAGGGGGACCTCCGGGGCCAACGTCCTGACTTTC | CASRGTSGANVLTF
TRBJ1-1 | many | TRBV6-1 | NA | TGTGCCAGCAGTGATCATGTGGGAACTGAAGCTTTCTTT | CASSDHVGTEAFF
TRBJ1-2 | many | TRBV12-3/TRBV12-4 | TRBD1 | TGTGCCAGCAGTCTAGGGGGCTCTGGCTACACCTTC | CASSLGGSGYTF
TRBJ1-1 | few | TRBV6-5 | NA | TGTGCCAGCAGTTACGCCGGAGGGGAGGCTGAAGCTTTCTTT | CASSYAGGEAEAFF
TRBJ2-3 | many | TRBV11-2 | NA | TGTGCCAGCGCTGGGAGTCGGGCAGATACGCAGTATTTT | CASAGSRADTQYF
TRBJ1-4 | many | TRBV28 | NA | TGTGCCAGCAGTTTAGGGGCAGTCTACACTAATGAAAAACTGTTTTTT | CASSLGAVYTNEKLFF
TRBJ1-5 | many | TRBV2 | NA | TGTGCCAGCAGTGGGGGAATACGCTATCAGCCCCAGCATTTT | CASSGGIRYQPQHF
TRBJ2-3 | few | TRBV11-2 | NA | TGTGCCAGCAGCTTCGGGAGCGGAGATACGCAGTATTTT | CASSFGSGDTQYF
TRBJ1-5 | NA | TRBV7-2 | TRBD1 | TGTGCCAGCAGCGAGGGGACAGGGGGCTGGACTCAGCCCCAGCATTTT | CASSEGTGGWTQPQHF
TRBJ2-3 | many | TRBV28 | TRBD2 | TGTGCCAGCAGTTGGCCGGGAGGGGGACTAAAAGATACGCAGTATTTT | CASSWPGGGLKDTQYF
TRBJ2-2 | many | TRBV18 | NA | TGTGCCAGCTCACCACCTAGCAGTGCTACCGGGGAGCTGTTTTTT | CASSPPSSATGELFF
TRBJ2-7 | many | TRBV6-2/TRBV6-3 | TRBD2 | TGTGCCACCTACACCGCTAGCGGGGTGAGCTCCTACGAGCAGTACTTC | CATYTASGVSSYEQYF
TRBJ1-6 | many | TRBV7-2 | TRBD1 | TGTGCCAGCAGCACACAGGGGAGCTCCTATAATTCACCCCTCCACTTT | CASSTQGSSYNSPLHF
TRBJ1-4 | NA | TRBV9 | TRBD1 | TGTGCCAGCAGCCCCCAGGGGGCGGCGGGTGAAAAACTGTTTTTT | CASSPQGAAGEKLFF
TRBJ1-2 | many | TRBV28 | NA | TGTGCCAGCAGTTCCACGGGGGGCTACACCTTC | CASSSTGGYTF
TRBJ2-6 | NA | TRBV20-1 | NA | TGCAGTGCTAGTCGGAACACTGGGGCCAACGTCCTGACTTTC | CSASRNTGANVLTF